This passage covers 5 T cell receptor beta chains from one sample sequenced in a study of shared clonotypes between healthy human individuals. Sequencing was performed with immunoSEQ multiplex PCR; in TCRdb, only in-frame clones are kept and a portion is missing. Among about 2.4 million clones listed, roughly 93% were seen once. Sequenced: naive CD4+ T cells from PBMCs. Sample subset: CD45RA+ positively selected. The source of these receptors is a young man in good health. Some clones in this sample may be carry-over from other donors' samples.

This chain connects TRBV28 to TRBJ1-2, with D maybe TRBD1 (6 bases). V lost 7 bases, J lost 4 bases, and 25 bases lay in between. There are 17 residues in the CDR3. Germline V lookup: CDR1 MDHEN, CDR2 SYDVKM. CDR3 amino acids: CASTSPRPGEGGYGYTF. CDR3 sequence (DNA): TGTGCCAGCACTTCCCCCCGACCCGGCGAAGGGGGCTATGGCTACACCTTC.

A remark on this clone: The same CDR3 arises from other DNA sequences in this sample as well. This chain connects TRBV18 to TRBJ1-1; no definite D call. The CDR3 loop spans 11 amino acids. The germline gives CDR1 KGHSH, CDR2 LQKENI. The ends were cut back, 2 bases at V and 5 bases at J, with 3 bases in the middle. CDR3: CASSPGTEAFF. For the CDR3, the DNA is TGTGCCAGCTCACCAGGAACTGAAGCTTTCTTT.

The CDR3 nucleotides read TGTGCCAGCAATGAGGGCTTCTTCTCTGGAAACACCATATATTTT. Translation gives CASNEGFFSGNTIYF. The chain recombines TRBV28 with TRBJ1-3; D remains ambiguous. Germline CDR1 reads MDHEN; CDR2 reads SYDVKM. The CDR3 is 15 residues long. Trimming left V 7 bases short and J 0 bases short, with 13 bases between.

This chain uses TRBV6-6 with TRBJ1-5, with D uncertain. Trimming cost V 6 bases and J 6 bases, with 12 bases left between them. The CDR3 has 13 amino acids. The germline gives CDR1 MNHNY, CDR2 SVGAGI (reference sequence). This CDR3 is CASSPGVAQPQHF. CDR3 bases: TGTGCCAGCAGCCCCGGGGTTGCTCAGCCCCAGCATTTT.

This chain links TRBV29-1 with TRBJ2-2, with 10 nucleotides matching TRBD1. The CDR3 spans 14 residues. Looked up from germline, CDR1 is SQVTM and CDR2 is ANQGSEA. The V segment lost 6 bases and the J segment 1 base; nucleotides outside the gene matches: 2. The CDR3 loop is CSVRTGGNTGELFF. The CDR3 DNA is TGCAGCGTACGGACAGGGGGGAACACCGGGGAGCTGTTTTTT.